These 28 T cell receptor beta chains share one sample of origin, sequenced in a study of blood T cell repertoires in COVID-19 (dated by TCRdb to 2019 to 2021). The library was obtained by the immunoSEQ multiplex PCR assay. What TCRdb holds here is the immuneACCESS table cut down to in-frame rearrangements. Part of the clones is not present; checked against another copy, under half of the missing clones reflect an unresolved V gene, and the others are unexplained. This sample lists under 250,000 clones; over 80% were detected once. The top ten clonotypes cover around 30% of the sample. Source material: peripheral blood. The receptors were sampled from a man aged 40-55 years with acute or convalescent COVID-19.

This clone was observed a single time. The rearrangement joins TRBV7-9 to TRBJ1-2; 8 positions agree with TRBD1. CDR3 size: 14 residues. Losses at the gene ends were 5 bases for V and 8 bases for J; bases not matched to a gene: 10. The germline V gene has CDR1 SEHNR and CDR2 FQNEAQ (reference sequence). In DNA, the CDR3 is TGTGCCAGCAGCCACCTACAGGGGGTCGGCGGCTACACCTTC. This sequence encodes CASSHLQGVGGYTF.

The chain couples TRBV5-6 to TRBJ1-3; tentatively, D is TRBD1 (6 bases). The germline V gene has CDR1 SGHDT and CDR2 YYEEEE. This CDR3 spans 12 amino acids. Trimming pared 7 bases from V and 3 bases from J, leaving 8 bases between. The CDR3 region is CASQGSGNTIYF. CDR3 in DNA: TGTGCCAGCCAGGGGAGTGGAAACACCATATATTTT.

The rearrangement links TRBV7-9 to TRBJ1-3; D not resolved. This CDR3 is built from 14 residues. Germline loops: CDR1 SEHNR, CDR2 FQNEAQ (reference sequence). With 5 bases removed from V and 0 bases from J, the gap between germline ends came to 8 bases. CDR3 nucleotides: TGTGCCAGCAGCCCCCGGGACTCTGGAAACACCATATATTTT. Its protein is CASSPRDSGNTIYF.

V usage is TRBV7-2 and J usage is TRBJ1-5; D is undetermined. The CDR3 is made up of 13 amino acids. Germline CDR1 and CDR2: SGHTA and FQGNSA. V lost 1 base to trimming and J lost 5 bases, with 6 bases between them. The CDR3 spells CASSLDRDQPQHF. The CDR3 region has the DNA TGTGCCAGCAGCTTAGACAGAGATCAGCCCCAGCATTTT.

This clone has a handful of counts. This chain connects TRBV14 to TRBJ1-3; 9 nucleotides align to TRBD1. This CDR3 is 17 amino acids long. V lost 5 bases to trimming and J lost 3 bases; unmatched junction nucleotides: 11. Germline V gene sequence: CDR1 SGHDN, CDR2 FVKESK. DNA for the CDR3: TGTGCCAGCAGCTTACGCTCCGGGACAGGGTATGGAAACACCATATATTTT. Its protein is CASSLRSGTGYGNTIYF.

The chain uses TRBV5-1 and TRBJ2-2; weak D call: TRBD1 (6 bases). Germline lookup yields CDR1 SGHRS and CDR2 YFSETQ. The CDR3 consists of 13 residues. The ends were cut back, 4 bases at V and 5 bases at J, with 9 bases in the middle. This CDR3 reads CASSEQGTGELFF. DNA of the CDR3: TGCGCCAGCAGCGAACAGGGTACCGGGGAGCTGTTTTTT.

This clone showed up just once. The gene calls are TRBV5-4 and TRBJ2-5, with 13 bases lining up with TRBD2. Trimming at V came to 4 bases and at J to 4 bases, leaving 10 bases not matched to a gene. Germline-derived CDR1 and CDR2 are SGHNT and YYREEE (reference sequence). The CDR3 sequence is 17 residues long. DNA for the CDR3: TGTGCCAGCAGCCTCGGGACTAGCGGGGCCTCCAGAGAGACCCAGTACTTC. This sequence encodes CASSLGTSGASRETQYF. Complete variable domain (other parts from reference TRBV5-4 and TRBJ2-5): ETGVTQSPTHLIKTRGQQVTLRCSSQSGHNTVSWYQQALGQGPQFIFQYYREEENGRGNFPPRFSGLQFPNYSSELNVNALELDDSALYLCASSLGTSGASRETQYFGPGTRLLVL.

V and J are TRBV27 and TRBJ2-3, with a tentative D call TRBD1 (6 bases). The V end was cut by 9 bases, the J end by 2 bases, with 12 bases between. CDR3 length: 13 amino acids. Germline CDR1 MNHEY, CDR2 SMNVEV (reference sequence). The CDR3 DNA is TGTGCCAGTCAGGACAGACTCACAGATACGCAGTATTTT. It encodes CASQDRLTDTQYF.

Here the CDR3 reads CASSSGQGNTGELFF. As DNA, the CDR3 is TGTGCCAGCAGCTCGGGACAGGGTAACACCGGGGAGCTGTTTTTT. The V gene is TRBV11-2, the J gene TRBJ2-2; 9 bases agree with TRBD1. The CDR3 is 15 residues long. V dropped 4 bases and J dropped 2; count of bases not matched to a gene: 2. CDR1 and CDR2 from the germline V gene are SGHAT and FQNNGV.

The chain has TRBV5-5 and TRBJ2-7; weak D call: TRBD1 (5 bases). This CDR3 has 15 residues. Trimming removed 4 bases from V and 0 bases from J, with 14 bases in between. CDR1 is SGHKS and CDR2 is YYEKEE in the germline V gene (reference sequence). The CDR3 DNA is TGTGCCAGCAGCCAATCGCTTGACAGCTCCTACGAGCAGTACTTC. This gives the protein CASSQSLDSSYEQYF.

This clone has a handful of counts. The chain combines TRBV18 with TRBJ2-1, with D tentatively TRBD2 (5 bases). The V and J ends lost 0 bases and 2 bases respectively, with 11 bases between them. The CDR3 loop spans 16 amino acids. Germline V gives CDR1 KGHSH, CDR2 LQKENI. As DNA, the CDR3 is TGTGCCAGCTCACCACCGGCTAGCAGGCCCTACAATGAGCAGTTCTTC. Residues: CASSPPASRPYNEQFF.

This chain joins TRBV5-4 and TRBJ2-1; D remains ambiguous. Germline CDR1 reads SGHNT; CDR2 reads YYREEE (reference sequence). This CDR3 contains 15 residues. The ends were cut back, 0 bases at V and 4 bases at J, with 11 bases in the middle. The CDR3 DNA follows: TGTGCCAGCAGCTTGGCCATTACAGATTACAATGAGCAGTTCTTC. Protein: CASSLAITDYNEQFF.

V gene TRBV12-5 combines with J gene TRBJ2-1; 11 bases match TRBD2. This CDR3 region has 19 residues. The V and J ends lost 4 bases and 3 bases, in that order; junction bases with no gene match: 14. Germline lookup yields CDR1 LGHNT and CDR2 FRNRAP. This CDR3 reads CASGSTTRGTSGNYNEQFF. CDR3 in DNA: TGTGCTAGTGGTTCGACAACTCGGGGGACTAGCGGTAACTACAATGAGCAGTTCTTC.

This clone was recorded only once. V usage is TRBV30 and J usage is TRBJ2-2; possible D gene TRBD2, 6 bases. CDR3 length equals 14 residues. Germline V gives CDR1 GTSNPN, CDR2 SVGIG (reference sequence). The V end lost 0 bases, the J end lost 3 bases, and 8 bases lay between the germline ends. In DNA form, the CDR3 reads TGTGCCTGGAGTGTACGACTAGACACCGGGGAGCTGTTTTTT. This sequence encodes CAWSVRLDTGELFF.

The rearrangement joins TRBV7-3 to TRBJ2-2, with TRBD1 matching over 11 bases. The CDR3 has 18 amino acids. V trimming: 4 bases; J trimming: 4 bases; junction bases outside the gene matches: 11. Looked up from germline, CDR1 is SGHTA and CDR2 is FQGTGA. The CDR3 region has the DNA TGTGCCAGCAGCTGGACAGGGGGCCCCCCCGGTTTCACCGGGGAGCTGTTTTTT. Translation gives CASSWTGGPPGFTGELFF.

The chain is built from TRBV6-5 and TRBJ1-3; a weak D match, TRBD1 (6 bases). The V and J ends lost 8 bases and 2 bases respectively, with 10 bases between them. Germline CDR1 reads MNHEY; CDR2 reads SVGAGI. The CDR3 consists of 13 residues. This CDR3 is CASQKGAGNTIYF. Here the CDR3 DNA reads TGTGCCAGCCAGAAGGGGGCTGGAAACACCATATATTTT.

The rearrangement links TRBV29-1 to TRBJ2-1; 9 bases are a match to TRBD2. The CDR3 is 15 residues long. Germline CDR1 is SQVTM and CDR2 is ANQGSEA. The J segment lost 3 bases and the V segment lost 7 bases, leaving 10 bases of the junction unmatched. The CDR3 reads CSGRLAAGLYNEQFF. The CDR3 region has the DNA TGCAGCGGACGACTAGCGGCTGGGCTCTACAATGAGCAGTTCTTC.

This clone occurred a few times. This chain connects TRBV2 to TRBJ2-5; tentative D call: TRBD1 (6 bases). Trimming stripped 8 bases from V and 2 bases from J, with 6 bases between. CDR3 length: 11 amino acids. Germline CDR1 reads SNHLY; CDR2 reads FYNNEI. CDR3 sequence reads: CASGQQETQYF. The CDR3 coding sequence is TGTGCCAGCGGACAGCAAGAGACCCAGTACTTC.

The V gene is TRBV5-1, the J gene TRBJ2-7; D perhaps matches TRBD2 (5 bases). This CDR3 has 13 residues. The V end was cut by 3 bases, the J end by 6 bases, with 13 bases between. Looked up from germline, CDR1 is SGHRS and CDR2 is YFSETQ. The DNA for the CDR3 is TGCGCCAGCAGCTCGGAGCTGGGGAGCGAGCAGTACTTC. Translation gives CASSSELGSEQYF.

The chain is built from TRBV9 and TRBJ2-1; 11 positions agree with TRBD2. This CDR3 is 18 amino acids long. The germline gives CDR1 SGDLS, CDR2 YYNGEE. J was trimmed by 6 bases and V by 0 bases; bases with no gene match: 11. The CDR3 DNA reads as TGTGCCAGCAGCGTAGCCCCCCCGGCTAGCGGGAGGTTCAATGAGCAGTTCTTC. Protein: CASSVAPPASGRFNEQFF.

The rearrangement joins TRBV9 to TRBJ1-2; 10 positions agree with TRBD1. With 3 bases clipped from V and 8 bases from J, the junction kept 7 bases outside the gene matches. Germline CDR1 reads SGDLS; CDR2 reads YYNGEE. This CDR3 is built from 14 residues. The CDR3: CASSDRDRGAGYTF. DNA of the CDR3: TGTGCCAGCAGCGACCGGGACAGGGGAGCGGGCTACACCTTC.

The table lists this clone with a few counts. The CDR3 reads CASSEIGQGWRTF. The CDR3 DNA follows: TGTGCCAGCAGTGAGATTGGACAGGGATGGCGCACCTTC. The gene calls are TRBV2 and TRBJ1-2; 8 bases map to TRBD1. This CDR3 contains 13 residues. The germline V gene encodes CDR1 SNHLY and CDR2 FYNNEI. V lost 3 bases, J lost 13 bases, and 10 bases stayed unmatched.

This chain links TRBV10-3 with TRBJ1-5, with 11 bases matching TRBD1. Germline CDR1 ENHRY, CDR2 SYGVKD. The J segment lost 8 bases and the V segment lost 3 bases, leaving 6 bases of the junction unmatched. The CDR3 totals 15 residues. In nucleotides, the CDR3 is TGTGCCATCAGTGACCACCAGGGACAGGGGGAGCCCCAGCATTTT. As protein: CAISDHQGQGEPQHF.

The chain recombines TRBV6-5 with TRBJ2-1; 7 positions match TRBD2. V shed 2 bases and J 8 bases; nucleotides not matched to a gene: 9. The CDR3 has 15 amino acids. CDR1 is MNHEY, CDR2 SVGAGI, per germline. CDR3 in DNA: TGTGCCAGCAGTTACATTTCGGGAGGTGCCCATGAGCAGTTCTTC. It is translated as CASSYISGGAHEQFF.

The J gene is TRBJ2-2, the V gene TRBV4-2, with 8 bases that match TRBD1. After removal of 3 bases from V and 5 bases from J, the junction contained 2 bases not matched to a gene. The germline V gene encodes CDR1 LGHNA and CDR2 YNFKEQ. The CDR3 totals 14 residues. CDR3 coding DNA: TGTGCCAGCAGCCAGAGACAGGGGACCGGGGAGCTGTTTTTT. Translation gives CASSQRQGTGELFF.

The chain uses TRBV6-6 and TRBJ2-5, with a weak D call TRBD2 (6 bases). Germline-derived CDR1 and CDR2 are MNHNY and SVGAGI (reference sequence). This CDR3 is built from 14 residues. V lost 2 bases, J lost 5 bases, and 12 bases lay in between. This chain's CDR3 is CASSYRGGWETQYF. CDR3 sequence (DNA): TGTGCCAGCAGTTACCGTGGGGGGTGGGAGACCCAGTACTTC.

V gene TRBV29-1 combines with J gene TRBJ1-2; D possibly corresponds to TRBD1 (6 bases). Trimming left V 4 bases short and J 8 bases short, with 14 bases between. The CDR3 extends over 12 amino acids. Germline loops: CDR1 SQVTM, CDR2 ANQGSEA. The DNA of the CDR3 is TGCAGCGTTGTAACAGGGCAAGGCGGCTACACCTTC. Its translation is CSVVTGQGGYTF.

The J gene is TRBJ1-4, the V gene TRBV5-1, with TRBD1 matching 9 bases. Germline V gene sequence: CDR1 SGHRS, CDR2 YFSETQ. With 4 bases clipped from V and 6 bases from J, the junction kept 4 bases outside the gene matches. This CDR3 has 14 amino acids. The CDR3 nucleotides read TGCGCCAGCAGCGTCACAGGGGGCCATGAAAAACTGTTTTTT. This sequence encodes CASSVTGGHEKLFF. The full variable domain, rest sourced from reference TRBV5-1 and TRBJ1-4, is KAGVTQTPRYLIKTRGQQVTLSCSPISGHRSVSWYQQTPGQGLQFLFEYFSETQRNKGNFPGRFSGRQFSNSRSEMNVSTLELGDSALYLCASSVTGGHEKLFFGSGTQLSVL.